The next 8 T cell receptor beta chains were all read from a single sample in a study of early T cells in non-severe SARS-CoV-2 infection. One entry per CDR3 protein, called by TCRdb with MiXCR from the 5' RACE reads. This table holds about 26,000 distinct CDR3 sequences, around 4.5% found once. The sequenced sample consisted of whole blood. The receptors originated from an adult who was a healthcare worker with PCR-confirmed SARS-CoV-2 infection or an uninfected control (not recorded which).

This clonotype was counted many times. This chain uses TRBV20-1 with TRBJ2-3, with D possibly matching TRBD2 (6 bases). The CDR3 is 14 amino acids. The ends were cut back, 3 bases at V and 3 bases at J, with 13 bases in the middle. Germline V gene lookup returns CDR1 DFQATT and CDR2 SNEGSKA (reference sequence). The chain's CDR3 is CSASEGGRTDTQYF. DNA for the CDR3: TGCAGTGCTAGCGAGGGAGGTAGAACAGATACGCAGTATTTT.

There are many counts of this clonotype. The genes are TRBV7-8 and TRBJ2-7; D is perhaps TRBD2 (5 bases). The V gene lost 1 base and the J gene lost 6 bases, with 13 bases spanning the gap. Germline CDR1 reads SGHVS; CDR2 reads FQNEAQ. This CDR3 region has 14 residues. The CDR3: CASSLGRSVAEQYF. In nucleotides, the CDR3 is TGTGCCAGCAGCTTAGGGAGGTCGGTAGCCGAGCAGTACTTC.

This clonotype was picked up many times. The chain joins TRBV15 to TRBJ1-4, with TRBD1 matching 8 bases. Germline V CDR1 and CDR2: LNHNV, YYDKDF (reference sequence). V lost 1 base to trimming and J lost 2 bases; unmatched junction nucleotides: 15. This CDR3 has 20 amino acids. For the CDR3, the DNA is TGTGCCACCAGCAGAGCCACGACCGGGACAGGCCCTGGGACTAATGAAAAACTGTTTTTT. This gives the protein CATSRATTGTGPGTNEKLFF.

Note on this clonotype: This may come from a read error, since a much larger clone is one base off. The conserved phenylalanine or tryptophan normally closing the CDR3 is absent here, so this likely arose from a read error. The CDR3 region is CASSLGGNHEQYS. CDR3 DNA sequence: TGTGCCAGCAGCTTAGGTGGCAACCACGAGCAGTACTCC. V and J are TRBV11-3 and TRBJ2-7, with no clear D. Germline V gene lookup returns CDR1 SGHNT and CDR2 YENEEA. The CDR3 length is 13 residues. Trimming cost V 1 base and J 5 bases, with 9 bases left between them.

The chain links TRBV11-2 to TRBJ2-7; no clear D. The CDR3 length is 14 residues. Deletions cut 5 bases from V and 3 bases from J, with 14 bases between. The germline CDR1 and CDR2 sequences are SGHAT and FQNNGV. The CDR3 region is CASSLWGSGYEQYF. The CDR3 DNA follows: TGTGCCAGCAGCCTTTGGGGATCTGGCTACGAGCAGTACTTC.

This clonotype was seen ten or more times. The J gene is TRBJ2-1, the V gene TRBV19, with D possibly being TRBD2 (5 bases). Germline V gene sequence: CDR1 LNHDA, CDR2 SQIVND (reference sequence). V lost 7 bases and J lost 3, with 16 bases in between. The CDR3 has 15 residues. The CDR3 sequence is CASTRRPAGYNEQFF. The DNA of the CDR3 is TGTGCCAGTACCCGGAGGCCCGCAGGCTACAATGAGCAGTTCTTC. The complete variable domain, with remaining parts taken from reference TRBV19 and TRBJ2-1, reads DGGITQSPKYLFRKEGQNVTLSCEQNLNHDAMYWYRQDPGQGLRLIYYSQIVNDFQKGDIAEGYSVSREKKESFPLTVTSAQKNPTAFYLCASTRRPAGYNEQFFGPGTRLTVL.

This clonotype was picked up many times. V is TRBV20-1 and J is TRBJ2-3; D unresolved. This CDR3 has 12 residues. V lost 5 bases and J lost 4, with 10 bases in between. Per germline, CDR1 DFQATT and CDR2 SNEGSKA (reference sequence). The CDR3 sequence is CSAPIFSDTQYF. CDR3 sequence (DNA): TGCAGTGCTCCGATATTTTCAGATACGCAGTATTTT.

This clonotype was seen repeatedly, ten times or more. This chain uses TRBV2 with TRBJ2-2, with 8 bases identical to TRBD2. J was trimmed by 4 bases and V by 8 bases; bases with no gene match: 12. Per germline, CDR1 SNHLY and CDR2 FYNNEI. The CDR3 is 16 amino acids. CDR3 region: CASGPGLVNITGELFF. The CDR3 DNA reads TGTGCCAGCGGCCCGGGACTAGTGAATATCACCGGGGAGCTGTTTTTT.